Listed below are T cell receptor beta chains from one sample, sequenced in a study of blood T cell repertoires in COVID-19. Profiling relied on immunoSEQ multiplex PCR, and the TCRdb table lists in-frame clones only, not all of them. This table has around 69,000 clones, around 81% appearing once. The sample consisted of peripheral blood. The receptors come from a woman in her 70s with acute or convalescent COVID-19. Each CDR3 is given with its conserved first and last residue. D genes are given only for firm matches. The listing skips clone size in some rows; elsewhere it reads once, few, many or a size class.

d_gene	v_gene	abundance	j_gene	CDR3aa	CDR3nt
-	TRBV21-1	-	TRBJ1-1	CASLTANLNTEAFF	TGTGCCAGCTTAACCGCGAACCTTAACACTGAAGCTTTCTTT
TRBD1	TRBV28	-	TRBJ1-2	CASRSGGSVRNYGYTF	TGTGCCAGCAGATCAGGGGGAAGTGTGAGGAACTATGGCTACACCTTC
-	TRBV18	few	TRBJ2-3	CASSPQGVIDTQYF	TGTGCCAGCTCACCACAGGGAGTCATAGATACGCAGTATTTT
-	TRBV30	-	TRBJ1-2	CAWTPLGYGYTF	TGTGCCTGGACCCCTCTAGGCTATGGCTACACCTTC
TRBD1	TRBV3-1/TRBV3-2	few	TRBJ1-5	CASSLSSGGFRNQPQHF	TGTGCCAGCAGCCTGTCGTCAGGGGGCTTTCGCAATCAGCCCCAGCATTTT
-	TRBV9	-	TRBJ1-5	CASSVGGGGNQPQHF	TGTGCCAGCAGCGTAGGGGGAGGAGGAAACCAGCCCCAGCATTTT
TRBD2	TRBV11-2	-	TRBJ2-1	CASSLDRGLANPLYNEQFF	TGTGCCAGCAGCTTAGATCGAGGACTAGCCAACCCCTTGTACAATGAGCAGTTCTTC
-	TRBV30	-	TRBJ2-7	CAWGQGYSYEQYF	TGTGCCTGGGGTCAGGGATACTCCTACGAGCAGTACTTC
TRBD1	TRBV18	-	TRBJ2-6	CASSTTLTGGSGANVLTF	TGTGCCAGCTCAACCACCCTGACAGGGGGCTCTGGGGCCAACGTCCTGACTTTC
TRBD2	TRBV2	-	TRBJ2-7	CASTRTSGSYEQYF	TGTGCCAGCACCCGGACTAGCGGGAGTTACGAGCAGTACTTC
TRBD2	TRBV6-5	-	TRBJ2-1	CASNPTSWNEQFF	TGTGCCAGCAACCCGACTAGCTGGAATGAGCAGTTCTTC
TRBD1	TRBV19	-	TRBJ1-2	CASRGQVANYGYTF	TGTGCCAGTAGGGGACAGGTTGCTAACTATGGCTACACCTTC
-	TRBV5-8	-	TRBJ2-6	CASSLLTGANVLTF	TGTGCCAGCAGCTTGCTAACTGGGGCCAACGTCCTGACTTTC
-	TRBV7-9	-	TRBJ2-5	CASSPSVPETQYF	TGTGCCAGCAGTCCGTCAGTGCCCGAGACCCAGTACTTC
TRBD2	TRBV5-1	-	TRBJ2-1	CASSLPGLAGGGNEQFF	TGCGCCAGCAGCCTCCCGGGACTAGCGGGAGGAGGCAATGAGCAGTTCTTC
-	TRBV7-3	once	TRBJ2-1	CASSLFRGNEQFF	TGTGCCAGCAGCTTATTTCGGGGCAATGAGCAGTTCTTC
TRBD1	TRBV10-3	-	TRBJ2-5	CAISGQGAETQYF	TGTGCCATCAGTGGACAGGGGGCGGAGACCCAGTACTTC
-	TRBV28	-	TRBJ1-5	CASSFLAGGSNQPQHF	TGTGCCAGCAGTTTTTTGGCGGGAGGTAGCAATCAGCCCCAGCATTTT
TRBD1	TRBV19	few	TRBJ1-1	CASSMDRGRRFF	TGTGCCAGTAGTATGGACAGGGGGCGAAGGTTTTTT
TRBD1	TRBV6-1	-	TRBJ1-5	CASSEQTGGGNQPQHF	TGTGCCAGCAGTGAACAAACAGGGGGCGGCAATCAGCCCCAGCATTTT
TRBD2	TRBV3-1/TRBV3-2	-	TRBJ2-7	CASSQGLAGTIYEQYF	TGTGCCAGCAGCCAAGGTCTAGCGGGCACTATCTACGAGCAGTACTTC
TRBD1	TRBV28	once	TRBJ2-2	CASSTGGLTGELFF	TGTGCCAGCTCGACAGGGGGCCTCACCGGGGAGCTGTTTTTT
-	TRBV5-1	few	TRBJ2-3	CASSFDGRGTQYF	TGCGCCAGCAGCTTTGATGGGAGAGGTACGCAGTATTTT
TRBD2	TRBV5-4	-	TRBJ2-7	CASSSRDYYEQYF	TGTGCCAGCAGCTCCAGGGACTACTACGAGCAGTACTTC
-	TRBV27	-	TRBJ2-3	CASRSIRQAQDTQYF	TGTGCCAGCCGAAGTATCCGGCAGGCCCAGGATACGCAGTATTTT
-	TRBV2	-	TRBJ1-4	CASSLDQGPNEKLFF	TGTGCCAGCTCACTAGACCAGGGGCCTAATGAAAAACTGTTTTTT
-	TRBV10-2	-	TRBJ1-2	CASSIRWGDSYGYTF	TGCGCCAGCAGCATAAGGTGGGGAGATTCCTATGGCTACACCTTC
TRBD2	TRBV11-2	-	TRBJ2-1	CATFPGLAVYNEQFF	TGTGCCACCTTTCCGGGACTAGCTGTCTACAATGAGCAGTTCTTC
-	TRBV28	-	TRBJ2-5	CASSSPRDTHKGGPYF	TGTGCCAGCAGTTCCCCCCGGGACACTCACAAGGGCGGACCATACTTC
TRBD1	TRBV4-1	-	TRBJ1-1	CASSQPGQGQNTEAFF	TGCGCCAGCAGCCAGCCAGGACAGGGTCAGAACACTGAAGCTTTCTTT
TRBD1	TRBV5-1	-	TRBJ2-6	CASSLDRGLGSGANVLTF	TGCGCCAGCAGCTTGGACAGGGGGCTCGGCTCTGGGGCCAACGTCCTGACTTTC
TRBD1	TRBV27	few	TRBJ2-5	CASATDRGRETQYF	TGTGCCAGCGCGACGGACAGGGGGCGAGAGACCCAGTACTTC
-	TRBV27	once	TRBJ2-7	CASKVHGQGEQYF	TGTGCCAGCAAGGTTCACGGCCAGGGGGAGCAGTACTTC
TRBD1	TRBV19	-	TRBJ1-3	CASSIGRGASGNTIYF	TGTGCCAGTAGTATAGGCAGGGGGGCCTCTGGAAACACCATATATTTT
-	TRBV10-2	-	TRBJ2-7	CASSEEAVSSYEQYF	TGCGCCAGCAGTGAAGAGGCCGTGAGCTCCTACGAGCAGTACTTC
TRBD1	TRBV7-9	few	TRBJ2-2	CASSSGQGSNTGELFF	TGTGCCAGCAGCTCGGGACAGGGGTCGAACACCGGGGAGCTGTTTTTT
TRBD1	TRBV28	medium-sized	TRBJ1-2	CASSLGGQGGRYYGYTF	TGTGCCAGCAGCCTAGGGGGACAGGGGGGCCGTTACTATGGCTACACCTTC